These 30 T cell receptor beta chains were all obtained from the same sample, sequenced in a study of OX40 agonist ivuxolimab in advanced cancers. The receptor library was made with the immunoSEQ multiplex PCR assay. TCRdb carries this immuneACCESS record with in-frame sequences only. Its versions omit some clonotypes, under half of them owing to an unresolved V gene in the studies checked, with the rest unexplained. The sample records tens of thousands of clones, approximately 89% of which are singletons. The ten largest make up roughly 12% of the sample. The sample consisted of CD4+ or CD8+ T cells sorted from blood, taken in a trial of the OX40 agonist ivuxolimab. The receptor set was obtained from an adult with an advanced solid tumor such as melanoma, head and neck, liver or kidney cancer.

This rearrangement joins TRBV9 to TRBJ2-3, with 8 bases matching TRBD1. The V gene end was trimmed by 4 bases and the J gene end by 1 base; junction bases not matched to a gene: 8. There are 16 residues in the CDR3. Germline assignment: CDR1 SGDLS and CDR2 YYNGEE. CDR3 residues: CASSPFQGAGTDTQYF. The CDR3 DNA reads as TGTGCCAGCAGCCCTTTCCAGGGGGCTGGCACAGATACGCAGTATTTT.

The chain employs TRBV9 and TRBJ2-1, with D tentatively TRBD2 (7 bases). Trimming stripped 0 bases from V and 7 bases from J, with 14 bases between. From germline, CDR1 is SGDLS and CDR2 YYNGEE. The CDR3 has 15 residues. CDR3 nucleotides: TGTGCCAGCAGCGTAGGTGGGGGGGCAGGTAATGAGCAGTTCTTC. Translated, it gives CASSVGGGAGNEQFF.

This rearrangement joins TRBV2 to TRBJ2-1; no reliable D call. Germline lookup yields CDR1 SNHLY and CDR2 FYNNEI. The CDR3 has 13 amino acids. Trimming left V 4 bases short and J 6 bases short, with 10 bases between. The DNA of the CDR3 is TGTGCCAGCAGTGGTCTAAGGATCAATGAGCAGTTCTTC. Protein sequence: CASSGLRINEQFF.

The chain's CDR3 is CSAWDSASTDTQYF. In nucleotides, the CDR3 is TGCAGCGCCTGGGACAGTGCTAGCACAGATACGCAGTATTTT. J is TRBJ2-3 and V is TRBV29-1; 7 bases map to TRBD1. Germline CDR1 reads SQVTM; CDR2 reads ANQGSEA. This CDR3 has 14 residues. V dropped 7 bases and J dropped 0; count of bases not matched to a gene: 7.

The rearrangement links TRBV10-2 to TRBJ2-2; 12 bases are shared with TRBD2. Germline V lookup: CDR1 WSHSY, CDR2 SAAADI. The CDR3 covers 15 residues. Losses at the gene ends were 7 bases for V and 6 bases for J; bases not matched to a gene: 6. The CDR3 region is CASMTTSGGPGELFF. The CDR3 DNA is TGCGCCAGCATGACGACTAGCGGGGGTCCCGGGGAGCTGTTTTTT.

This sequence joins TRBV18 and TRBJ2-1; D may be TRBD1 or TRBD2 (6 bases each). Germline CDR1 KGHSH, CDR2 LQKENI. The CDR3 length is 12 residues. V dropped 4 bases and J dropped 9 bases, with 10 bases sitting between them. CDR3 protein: CASSLGGGEQFF. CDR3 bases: TGTGCCAGCTCACTAGGGGGAGGTGAGCAGTTCTTC.

This CDR3 reads CASSLAGLAGGDNEQFF. The CDR3 region has the DNA TGCGCCAGCAGCTTGGCGGGACTAGCGGGAGGCGATAATGAGCAGTTCTTC. This chain joins TRBV5-1 and TRBJ2-1; 15 bases line up with TRBD2. The ends lost 0 bases at V and 7 bases at J; junction bases unmatched: 5. The CDR3 runs to 17 residues. Germline CDR1 SGHRS, CDR2 YFSETQ.

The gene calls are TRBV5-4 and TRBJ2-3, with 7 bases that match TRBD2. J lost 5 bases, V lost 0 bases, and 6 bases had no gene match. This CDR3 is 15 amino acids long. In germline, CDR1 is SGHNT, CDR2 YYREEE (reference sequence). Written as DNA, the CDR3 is TGTGCCAGCAGCTTGGTGGGAGGGTTAATAGATACGCAGTATTTT. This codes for CASSLVGGLIDTQYF.

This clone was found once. This CDR3 is CASSLWTGTGKTNEKLFF. Written as DNA, the CDR3 is TGTGCCAGCAGCCTATGGACCGGGACAGGGAAAACTAATGAAAAACTGTTTTTT. The J gene is TRBJ1-4, the V gene TRBV7-9; 9 positions agree with TRBD1. Germline CDR1 SEHNR, CDR2 FQNEAQ (reference sequence). The CDR3 sequence is 18 residues long. V was pared by 5 bases and J by 1 base, with 11 bases of the junction left unmatched.

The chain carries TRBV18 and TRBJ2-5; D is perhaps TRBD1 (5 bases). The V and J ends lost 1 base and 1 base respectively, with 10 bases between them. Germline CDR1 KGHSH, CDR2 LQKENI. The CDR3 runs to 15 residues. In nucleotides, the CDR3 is TGTGCCAGCTCACCACGGGGCGGCAGCCAAGAGACCCAGTACTTC. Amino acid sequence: CASSPRGGSQETQYF.

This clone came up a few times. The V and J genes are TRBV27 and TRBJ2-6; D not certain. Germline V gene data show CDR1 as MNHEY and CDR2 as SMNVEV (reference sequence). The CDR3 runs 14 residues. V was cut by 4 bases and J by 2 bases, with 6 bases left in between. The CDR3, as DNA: TGTGCCAGCAGTTCAGCCGCTGGGGCCAACGTCCTGACTTTC. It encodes CASSSAAGANVLTF.

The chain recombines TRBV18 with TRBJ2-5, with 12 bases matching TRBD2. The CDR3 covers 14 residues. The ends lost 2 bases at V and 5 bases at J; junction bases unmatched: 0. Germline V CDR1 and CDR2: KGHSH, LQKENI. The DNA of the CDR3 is TGTGCCAGCTCACCAACTAGCGGGGGGGAGACCCAGTACTTC. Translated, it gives CASSPTSGGETQYF.

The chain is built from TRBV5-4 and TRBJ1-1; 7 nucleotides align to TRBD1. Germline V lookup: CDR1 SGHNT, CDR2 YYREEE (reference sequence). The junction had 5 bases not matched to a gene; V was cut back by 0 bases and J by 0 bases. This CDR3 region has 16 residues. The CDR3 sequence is CASSLVDRLMNTEAFF. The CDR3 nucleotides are TGTGCCAGCAGCTTGGTGGACAGGCTCATGAACACTGAAGCTTTCTTT.

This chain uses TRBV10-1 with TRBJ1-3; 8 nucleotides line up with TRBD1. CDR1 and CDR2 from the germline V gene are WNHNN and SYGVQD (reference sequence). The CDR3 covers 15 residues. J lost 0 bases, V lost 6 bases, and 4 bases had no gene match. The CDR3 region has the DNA TGCGCCAGCAGGGTCACAGGGGGCTCTGGAAACACCATATATTTT. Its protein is CASRVTGGSGNTIYF.

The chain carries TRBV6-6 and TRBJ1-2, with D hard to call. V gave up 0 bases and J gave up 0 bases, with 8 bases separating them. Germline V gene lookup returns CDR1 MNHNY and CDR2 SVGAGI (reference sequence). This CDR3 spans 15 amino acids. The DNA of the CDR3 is TGTGCCAGCAGTTACTCCTCCTGGGCTAACTATGGCTACACCTTC. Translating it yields CASSYSSWANYGYTF.

In nucleotides, the CDR3 is TGTGCCAGCAGCTCCGGGCCTCACGGGGATACGCAGTATTTT. It translates to CASSSGPHGDTQYF. The V gene is TRBV11-3, the J gene TRBJ2-3, with D uncertain. The CDR3 extends over 14 amino acids. Germline assignment: CDR1 SGHNT and CDR2 YENEEA. V dropped 4 bases and J dropped 6 bases, with 14 bases sitting between them.

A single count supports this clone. CDR3 sequence: CASSIRGTGRRMDSPLHF. CDR3 nucleotides: TGTGCCAGTAGTATACGGGGGACAGGTCGGCGGATGGATTCACCCCTCCACTTT. V is TRBV19 and J is TRBJ1-6; 8 positions match TRBD1. With 2 bases clipped from V and 8 bases from J, the junction kept 14 bases outside the gene matches. Germline assignment: CDR1 LNHDA and CDR2 SQIVND (reference sequence). The CDR3 is 18 amino acids. The variable domain in full, with the rest retrieved from reference TRBV19 and TRBJ1-6, is DGGITQSPKYLFRKEGQNVTLSCEQNLNHDAMYWYRQDPGQGLRLIYYSQIVNDFQKGDIAEGYSVSREKKESFPLTVTSAQKNPTAFYLCASSIRGTGRRMDSPLHFGNGTRLTVT.

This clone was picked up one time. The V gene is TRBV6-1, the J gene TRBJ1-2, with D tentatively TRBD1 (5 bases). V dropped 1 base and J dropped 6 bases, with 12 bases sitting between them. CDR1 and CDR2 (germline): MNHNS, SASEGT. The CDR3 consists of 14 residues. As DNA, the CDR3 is TGTGCCAGCAGTGAAGTGTTGGGGGTACATGGCTACACCTTC. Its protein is CASSEVLGVHGYTF.

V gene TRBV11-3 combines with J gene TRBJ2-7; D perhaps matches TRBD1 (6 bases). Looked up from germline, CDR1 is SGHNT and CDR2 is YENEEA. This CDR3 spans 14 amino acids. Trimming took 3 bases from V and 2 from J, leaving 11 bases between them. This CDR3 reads CASSLIQGTYEQYF. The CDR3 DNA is TGTGCCAGCAGCTTGATACAGGGTACCTACGAGCAGTACTTC.

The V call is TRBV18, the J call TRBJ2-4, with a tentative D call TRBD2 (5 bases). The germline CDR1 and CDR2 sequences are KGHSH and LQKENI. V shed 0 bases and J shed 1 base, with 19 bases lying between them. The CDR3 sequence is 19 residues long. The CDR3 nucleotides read TGTGCCAGCTCACCACCGAGGGAGATTGGTGCTATTGCCAAAAACATTCAGTACTTC. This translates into CASSPPREIGAIAKNIQYF.

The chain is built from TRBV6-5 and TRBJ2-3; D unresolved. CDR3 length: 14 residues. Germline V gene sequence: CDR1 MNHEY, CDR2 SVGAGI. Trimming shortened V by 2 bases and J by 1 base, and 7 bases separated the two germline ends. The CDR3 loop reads CASSYVARTDTQYF. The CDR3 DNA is TGTGCCAGCAGTTACGTCGCGCGCACAGATACGCAGTATTTT.

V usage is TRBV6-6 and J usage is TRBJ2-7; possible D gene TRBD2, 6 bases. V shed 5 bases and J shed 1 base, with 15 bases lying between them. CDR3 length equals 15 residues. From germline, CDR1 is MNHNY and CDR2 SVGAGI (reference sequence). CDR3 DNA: TGTGCCAGCAGTCCGCCGGGGACTCGATCCTACGAGCAGTACTTC. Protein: CASSPPGTRSYEQYF.

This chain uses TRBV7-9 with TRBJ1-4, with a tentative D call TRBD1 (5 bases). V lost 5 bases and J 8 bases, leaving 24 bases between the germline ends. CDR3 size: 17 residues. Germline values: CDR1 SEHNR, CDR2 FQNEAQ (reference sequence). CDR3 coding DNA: TGTGCCAGCAGCAAAACCGGGACTCCGGCCGGGGGAGAAAAACTGTTTTTT. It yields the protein CASSKTGTPAGGEKLFF. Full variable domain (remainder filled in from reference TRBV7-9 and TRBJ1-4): DTGVSQNPRHKITKRGQNVTFRCDPISEHNRLYWYRQTLGQGPEFLTYFQNEAQLEKSRLLSDRFSAERPKGSFSTLEIQRTEQGDSAMYLCASSKTGTPAGGEKLFFGSGTQLSVL.

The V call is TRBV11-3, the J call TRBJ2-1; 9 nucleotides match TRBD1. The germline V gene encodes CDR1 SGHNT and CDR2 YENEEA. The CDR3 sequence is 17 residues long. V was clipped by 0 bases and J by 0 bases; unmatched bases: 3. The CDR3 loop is CASSLDGQGSSYNEQFF. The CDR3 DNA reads TGTGCCAGCAGCTTAGACGGACAGGGGAGCTCCTACAATGAGCAGTTCTTC.

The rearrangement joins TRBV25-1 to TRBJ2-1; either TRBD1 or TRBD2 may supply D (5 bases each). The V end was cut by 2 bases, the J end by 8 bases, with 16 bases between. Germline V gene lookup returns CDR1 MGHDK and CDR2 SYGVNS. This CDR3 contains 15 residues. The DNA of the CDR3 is TGTGCCAGCAGTGAAGCGAGAGGGGATTCCGATGAGCAGTTCTTC. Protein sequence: CASSEARGDSDEQFF.

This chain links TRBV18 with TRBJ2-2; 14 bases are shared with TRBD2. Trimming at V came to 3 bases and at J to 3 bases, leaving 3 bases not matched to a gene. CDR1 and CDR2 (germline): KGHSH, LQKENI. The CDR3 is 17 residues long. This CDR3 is CASSPPGLAGDTGELFF. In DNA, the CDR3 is TGTGCCAGCTCACCCCCGGGACTAGCGGGAGACACCGGGGAGCTGTTTTTT. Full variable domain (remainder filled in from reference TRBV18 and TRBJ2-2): NAGVMQNPRHLVRRRGQEARLRCSPMKGHSHVYWYRQLPEEGLKFMVYLQKENIIDESGMPKERFSAEFPKEGPSILRIQQVVRGDSAAYFCASSPPGLAGDTGELFFGEGSRLTVL.

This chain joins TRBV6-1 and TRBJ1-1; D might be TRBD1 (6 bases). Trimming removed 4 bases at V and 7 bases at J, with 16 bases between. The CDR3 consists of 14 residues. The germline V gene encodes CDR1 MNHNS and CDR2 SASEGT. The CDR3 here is CASSVYGDTLEAFF. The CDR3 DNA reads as TGTGCCAGCAGTGTTTACGGGGACACCCTTGAAGCTTTCTTT.

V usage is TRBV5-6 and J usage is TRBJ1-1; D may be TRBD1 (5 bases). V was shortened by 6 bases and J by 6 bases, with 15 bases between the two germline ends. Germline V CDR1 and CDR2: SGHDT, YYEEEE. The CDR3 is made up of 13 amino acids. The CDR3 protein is CASNAMGVPEAFF. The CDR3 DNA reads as TGTGCCAGCAACGCGATGGGGGTCCCTGAAGCTTTCTTT.

The CDR3 is CASRNTPSGELFF. In DNA form, the CDR3 reads TGTGCCAGCAGAAATACACCCTCCGGGGAGCTGTTTTTT. This chain connects TRBV2 to TRBJ2-2; D gene unclear. The V gene lost 6 bases and the J gene lost 6 bases, with 11 bases spanning the gap. The CDR3 consists of 13 residues. Germline CDR1 and CDR2: SNHLY and FYNNEI. The full variable domain, its missing parts supplied by reference TRBV2 and TRBJ2-2, is EPEVTQTPSHQVTQMGQEVILRCVPISNHLYFYWYRQILGQKVEFLVSFYNNEISEKSEIFDDQFSVERPDGSNFTLKIRSTKLEDSAMYFCASRNTPSGELFFGEGSRLTVL.

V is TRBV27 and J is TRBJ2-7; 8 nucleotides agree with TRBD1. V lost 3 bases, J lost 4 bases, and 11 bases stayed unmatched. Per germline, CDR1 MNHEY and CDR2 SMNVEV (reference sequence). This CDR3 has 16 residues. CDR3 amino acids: CASSLPLKDRVYEQYF. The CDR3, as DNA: TGTGCCAGCAGTTTGCCCCTAAAGGACAGGGTTTACGAGCAGTACTTC.